The clone carrying this TCR beta chain was observed at least ten times. This sample was included in a study of low-dose radiotherapy and immunotherapy resistance in tumors. Whole-study context: Cohort 2 patients were irradiated with 1 Gy every two weeks, reaching 13 Gy over 26 weeks. Ipilimumab 1 mg/kg every six weeks, together with nivolumab 240 mg every two weeks, was given intravenously to patients.

Time point meaning: after trial treatment. The treatment is: LDRT plus nivolumab, ipilimumab, low-dose cyclophosphamide and aspirin (RACIN trial). The V end lost 4 bases, the J end lost 0 bases, and 11 bases lay between the germline ends. CDR3 length equals 14 residues. Germline V gene lookup returns CDR1 SGHRS and CDR2 YFSETQ. Both TCRalpha and TCRbeta chains were reverse transcribed with V-gene-specific primers. Amplification, which lasted 15 to 20 PCR cycles, used a constant-region primer and V-primer adapter to amplify TCRs. MiXCR, applied by TCRdb to the reads, yields one record per CDR3 protein. This repertoire shows tens of thousands of distinct CDR3 sequences, 25% to 30% found once; its top ten account for roughly a tenth.

The sample in question was PBMCs, obtained after low-dose radiotherapy plus immunotherapy. This sequence was found in a male donor with prostate cancer. The chain carries TRBV5-1 and TRBJ2-7, with D unclear. CDR3 loop: CASSPVGSSYEQYF. CDR3 DNA: TGCGCCAGCAGCCCCGTCGGTAGCTCCTACGAGCAGTACTTC.